These 27 T cell receptor beta chains were sequenced from one sample in a study of PD-L1 blockade in urothelial cancer. Some clones are missing from TCRdb's copy, which holds only in-frame ones; the method was immunoSEQ multiplex PCR. This sample carries around 26,000 clones, about 88% of them seen once, and the ten largest clones take roughly a third. Sequenced here: PBMCs, sampled around atezolizumab (anti-PD-L1) treatment. The receptors derive from a man aged 60 to 75 with urothelial cancer.

This clone was seen only a few times. This sequence joins TRBV25-1 and TRBJ1-1, with a tentative D call TRBD1 (6 bases). Trimming removed 6 bases at V and 4 bases at J, with 18 bases between. The germline CDR1 and CDR2 sequences are MGHDK and SYGVNS. The CDR3 is 15 amino acids. This CDR3 is CASSTKARGATEAFF. The CDR3 DNA is TGTGCCAGCAGCACGAAGGCTCGGGGGGCCACTGAAGCTTTCTTT. Together with reference TRBV25-1 and TRBJ1-1, the CDR3 gives the full variable domain: EADIYQTPRYLVIGTGKKITLECSQTMGHDKMYWYQQDPGMELHLIHYSYGVNSTEKGDLSSESTVSRIRTEHFPLTLESARPSHTSQYLCASSTKARGATEAFFGQGTRLTVV.

The chain links TRBV5-1 to TRBJ1-2; the D is unclear. The CDR3 totals 14 residues. Trimming removed 1 base at V and 7 bases at J, with 14 bases between. The germline CDR1 and CDR2 sequences are SGHRS and YFSETQ. The CDR3 bases are TGCGCCAGCAGCTTGTGGGGAGAACGGAGTGGCTACACCTTC. This encodes CASSLWGERSGYTF. Drawing the rest from reference TRBV5-1 and TRBJ1-2, the complete variable domain is KAGVTQTPRYLIKTRGQQVTLSCSPISGHRSVSWYQQTPGQGLQFLFEYFSETQRNKGNFPGRFSGRQFSNSRSEMNVSTLELGDSALYLCASSLWGERSGYTFGSGTRLTVV.

The chain combines TRBV5-8 with TRBJ2-5; TRBD2 is a possible D gene (6 bases). CDR1 is SGHTS, CDR2 YDEGEE, per germline. Trimming left V 1 base short and J 2 bases short, with 24 bases between. The length of the CDR3 is 19 residues. The CDR3 DNA sequence: TGTGCCAGCAGCTTGTTAGTTTTCCTAGCGAAAGAAATTCAAGAGACCCAGTACTTC. Residues: CASSLLVFLAKEIQETQYF.

The rearrangement uses TRBV5-1 and TRBJ2-3; a weak D match, TRBD2 (6 bases). V lost 4 bases and J lost 8, with 23 bases in between. CDR1 and CDR2 (germline): SGHRS, YFSETQ. The CDR3 runs 16 residues. The CDR3 DNA follows: TGCGCCAGCAGCGAAAGCCCGGGGGAGCTGCAAGGTACGCAGTATTTT. It yields the protein CASSESPGELQGTQYF.

CDR3 nucleotide sequence: TGCGCCAGCAGTGGCAGGGGCTTAATGAACACTGAAGCTTTCTTT. Translating it yields CASSGRGLMNTEAFF. V and J are TRBV10-1 and TRBJ1-1, with D perhaps matching TRBD1 (6 bases). The CDR3 has 15 residues. The V gene lost 4 bases and the J gene lost 0 bases, with 12 bases spanning the gap. Germline V gene sequence: CDR1 WNHNN, CDR2 SYGVQD (reference sequence).

V usage is TRBV6-6 and J usage is TRBJ1-2; D unclear. V lost 7 bases and J lost 2, with 14 bases in between. The CDR3 spans 14 residues. CDR1 is MNHNY, CDR2 SVGAGI, per germline (reference sequence). The CDR3 loop reads CASKRGGNNYGYTF. The CDR3 bases are TGTGCCAGCAAACGAGGAGGAAACAACTATGGCTACACCTTC.

The chain combines TRBV30 with TRBJ2-5, with a possible D match to TRBD1 (6 bases). V lost 4 bases, J lost 5 bases, and 29 bases lay in between. CDR1 and CDR2 from the germline V gene are GTSNPN and SVGIG (reference sequence). This CDR3 region has 18 residues. The CDR3, as DNA: TGTGCCTGGATCTCTGTCCGGACAGACACGGGTATTGGGGAGACCCAGTACTTC. This translates into CAWISVRTDTGIGETQYF.

This clone showed up just once. The V gene is TRBV11-2, the J gene TRBJ2-5; TRBD2 agrees at 13 bases. Trimming cost V 2 bases and J 4 bases; bases outside gene matches: 7. Per germline, CDR1 SGHAT and CDR2 FQNNGV. This CDR3 region has 17 residues. As DNA, the CDR3 is TGTGCCAGCAGCTTACCGCGACTAGCGGGAGGTCCAGAGACCCAGTACTTC. Translating it yields CASSLPRLAGGPETQYF.

The V and J genes are TRBV19 and TRBJ2-7; D might be TRBD1 (6 bases). Germline V gene data show CDR1 as LNHDA and CDR2 as SQIVND (reference sequence). V lost 10 bases to trimming and J lost 1 base, with 20 bases between them. CDR3 length: 15 residues. The CDR3 coding sequence is TGTGCCACCATGGGTACAGGGTTAGGGTCCTACGAGCAGTACTTC. The encoded protein is CATMGTGLGSYEQYF. The whole variable domain, remainder taken from reference TRBV19 and TRBJ2-7, is DGGITQSPKYLFRKEGQNVTLSCEQNLNHDAMYWYRQDPGQGLRLIYYSQIVNDFQKGDIAEGYSVSREKKESFPLTVTSAQKNPTAFYLCATMGTGLGSYEQYFGPGTRLTVT.

The rearrangement links TRBV7-2 to TRBJ2-3; possible D gene TRBD1, 5 bases. This CDR3 has 14 residues. V shed 8 bases and J shed 0 bases, with 12 bases lying between them. Germline V gene data show CDR1 as SGHTA and CDR2 as FQGNSA. The CDR3 protein is CASGRDFSTDTQYF. CDR3 DNA sequence: TGTGCCAGCGGCAGGGATTTTAGCACAGATACGCAGTATTTT.

The chain carries TRBV5-5 and TRBJ1-6, with 11 positions matching TRBD1. With V trimmed by 2 bases and J by 9 bases, 4 bases remained unmatched. The length of the CDR3 is 15 residues. CDR1 and CDR2 (germline): SGHKS, YYEKEE (reference sequence). The CDR3 region has the DNA TGTGCCAGCAGCTTTCGGACAGGGGGCGTTTCACCCCTCCACTTT. This gives the protein CASSFRTGGVSPLHF. The full variable domain, with the rest looked up from reference TRBV5-5 and TRBJ1-6, is DAGVTQSPTHLIKTRGQQVTLRCSPISGHKSVSWYQQVLGQGPQFIFQYYEKEERGRGNFPDRFSARQFPNYSSELNVNALLLGDSALYLCASSFRTGGVSPLHFGNGTRLTVT.

The V gene is TRBV9, the J gene TRBJ1-1; no definite D call. V lost 4 bases and J lost 4, with 17 bases in between. This CDR3 comprises 15 residues. From germline, CDR1 is SGDLS and CDR2 YYNGEE. The CDR3: CASSPQFSSPTEAFF. The CDR3 DNA reads TGTGCCAGCAGCCCCCAATTTTCCAGTCCCACTGAAGCTTTCTTT.

The CDR3 coding sequence is TGTGCCTGGAGGGCGACAGGGAGCCACTCCTACGAGCAGTACTTC. Amino acids: CAWRATGSHSYEQYF. V and J are TRBV30 and TRBJ2-7; 7 bases fit TRBD1. CDR3 length: 15 residues. Germline V gene data show CDR1 as GTSNPN and CDR2 as SVGIG (reference sequence). The V and J ends lost 3 bases and 0 bases, in that order; junction bases with no gene match: 8.

The chain combines TRBV25-1 with TRBJ2-3, with no clear D. Germline V gives CDR1 MGHDK, CDR2 SYGVNS. Trimming cost V 5 bases and J 6 bases, with 6 bases left between them. The CDR3 has 11 amino acids. Here the CDR3 reads CASSLYDTQYF. Here the CDR3 DNA reads TGTGCCAGCAGTCTTTATGATACGCAGTATTTT. Full variable domain (outside the CDR3, taken from reference TRBV25-1 and TRBJ2-3): EADIYQTPRYLVIGTGKKITLECSQTMGHDKMYWYQQDPGMELHLIHYSYGVNSTEKGDLSSESTVSRIRTEHFPLTLESARPSHTSQYLCASSLYDTQYFGPGTRLTVL.

J is TRBJ1-4 and V is TRBV5-1; a possible D gene is TRBD1 (5 bases). The length of the CDR3 is 15 residues. Trimming removed 3 bases at V and 0 bases at J, with 9 bases between. Germline CDR1 reads SGHRS; CDR2 reads YFSETQ. CDR3 DNA sequence: TGCGCCAGCAGCTCCTGGGGGGCAACTAATGAAAAACTGTTTTTT. It specifies CASSSWGATNEKLFF.

The V gene is TRBV2, the J gene TRBJ2-5; the match to TRBD2 covers 10 bases. V lost 7 bases and J lost 5; bases outside the gene matches: 13. Germline V CDR1 and CDR2: SNHLY, FYNNEI. The CDR3 runs 16 residues. The CDR3 DNA reads as TGTGCCAGCAACCCGATGAGCGGGGGGGCTGTGGAGACCCAGTACTTC. It encodes CASNPMSGGAVETQYF.

This clone came up once. This chain connects TRBV27 to TRBJ2-6, with D perhaps TRBD2 (7 bases). The CDR3 contains 15 residues. Germline CDR1 and CDR2: MNHEY and SMNVEV (reference sequence). Trimming cost V 10 bases and J 2 bases, with 15 bases left between them. This CDR3 reads CATSRGGTGANVLTF. The DNA for the CDR3 is TGTGCCACCTCTAGGGGGGGAACTGGGGCCAACGTCCTGACTTTC.

The rearrangement uses TRBV19 and TRBJ2-2; D is unclear. Germline V gives CDR1 LNHDA, CDR2 SQIVND (reference sequence). This CDR3 has 16 amino acids. Trimming shortened V by 1 base and J by 0 bases, and 9 bases separated the two germline ends. DNA for the CDR3: TGTGCCAGTAGTATAGCCGGGTCCGCGAACACCGGGGAGCTGTTTTTT. Its protein product is CASSIAGSANTGELFF.

The rearrangement links TRBV28 to TRBJ2-7; 7 positions match TRBD2. Germline loops: CDR1 MDHEN, CDR2 SYDVKM. This CDR3 is 17 amino acids long. Trimming removed 1 base from V and 4 bases from J; junction bases left unmatched: 13. The CDR3 is CASSLLLGGGDQYEQYF. DNA of the CDR3: TGTGCCAGCAGTTTATTATTGGGTGGGGGGGATCAATACGAGCAGTACTTC.

V usage is TRBV25-1 and J usage is TRBJ2-6; no definite D call. CDR1 and CDR2 (germline): MGHDK, SYGVNS. The CDR3 contains 16 residues. V was trimmed by 2 bases and J by 4 bases, leaving 12 bases between them. The CDR3 protein is CASSEPKIGGANVLTF. CDR3 in DNA: TGTGCCAGCAGTGAACCCAAGATTGGCGGGGCCAACGTCCTGACTTTC.

The genes are TRBV7-6 and TRBJ1-1; 7 bases align to TRBD1. Germline trimming cut 4 bases from V and 5 bases from J; bases unmatched to any gene: 16. The CDR3 sequence is 17 residues long. Looked up from germline, CDR1 is SGHVS and CDR2 is FNYEAQ. The CDR3 DNA is TGTGCCAGCAGCTATAACCGCGGGACAGTGTTGAGAACTGAAGCTTTCTTT. Its protein is CASSYNRGTVLRTEAFF.

In its sample, this clone is medium-sized. The chain is built from TRBV5-1 and TRBJ2-2, with 7 positions matching TRBD2. V shed 4 bases, J shed 2 bases, and the junction held 8 bases outside the gene matches. CDR1 and CDR2 from the germline V gene are SGHRS and YFSETQ. The CDR3 length is 16 residues. The CDR3 bases are TGCGCCAGCAGCCCCCGCACGACTAGCAACACCGGGGAGCTGTTTTTT. Its protein is CASSPRTTSNTGELFF.

The V and J genes are TRBV5-5 and TRBJ1-5; 7 nucleotides agree with TRBD1. The CDR3 extends over 18 amino acids. V lost 1 base to trimming and J lost 2 bases; unmatched junction nucleotides: 12. Germline loops: CDR1 SGHKS, CDR2 YYEKEE (reference sequence). The CDR3 nucleotides read TGTGCCAGCAGCTTGATACCCCCCGGGACAGTGGGCAATCAGCCCCAGCATTTT. Translating it yields CASSLIPPGTVGNQPQHF. Based on the CDR3 plus reference TRBV5-5 and TRBJ1-5, the full variable domain is DAGVTQSPTHLIKTRGQQVTLRCSPISGHKSVSWYQQVLGQGPQFIFQYYEKEERGRGNFPDRFSARQFPNYSSELNVNALLLGDSALYLCASSLIPPGTVGNQPQHFGDGTRLSIL.

This chain uses TRBV19 with TRBJ1-1; 7 bases are shared with TRBD1. Germline V gene data show CDR1 as LNHDA and CDR2 as SQIVND (reference sequence). V lost 6 bases and J lost 7; bases outside the gene matches: 8. The CDR3 covers 13 residues. The CDR3 loop reads CASRPDRAGEAFF. DNA for the CDR3: TGTGCCAGTAGACCAGACAGGGCAGGTGAAGCTTTCTTT.

The chain has TRBV7-6 and TRBJ2-6; tentative D call: TRBD1 (5 bases). The CDR3 totals 13 residues. V shed 1 base and J shed 7 bases, with 5 bases lying between them. The germline V gene encodes CDR1 SGHVS and CDR2 FNYEAQ. The CDR3 loop reads CASSLGGANVLTF. The CDR3 nucleotides are TGTGCCAGCAGCTTAGGGGGCGCCAACGTCCTGACTTTC.

The chain couples TRBV5-1 to TRBJ1-2, with TRBD1 identical over 9 bases. Germline CDR1 reads SGHRS; CDR2 reads YFSETQ. After removal of 4 bases from V and 5 bases from J, the junction contained 3 bases not matched to a gene. The CDR3 loop spans 13 amino acids. DNA of the CDR3: TGCGCCAGCAGCGTCGGACAGGGGTATGGCTACACCTTC. Amino acids: CASSVGQGYGYTF.

The genes are TRBV18 and TRBJ2-3; 11 bases are a match to TRBD2. This CDR3 has 16 amino acids. CDR1 and CDR2 (germline): KGHSH, LQKENI. J gave up 4 bases and V 2 bases, and 5 bases lay outside the gene matches. This chain's CDR3 is CASSPSLAGGSDTQYF. In DNA form, the CDR3 reads TGTGCCAGCTCACCATCCCTAGCGGGAGGATCAGATACGCAGTATTTT.